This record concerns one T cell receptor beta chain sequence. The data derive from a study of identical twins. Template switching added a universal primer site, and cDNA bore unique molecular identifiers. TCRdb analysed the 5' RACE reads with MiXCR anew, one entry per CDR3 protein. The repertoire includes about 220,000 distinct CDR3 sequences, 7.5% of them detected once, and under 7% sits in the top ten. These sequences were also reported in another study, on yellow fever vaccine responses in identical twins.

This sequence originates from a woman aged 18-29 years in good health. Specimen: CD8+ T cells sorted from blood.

This chain's CDR3 is CASSPGGTTDTQYF. DNA of the CDR3: TGCGCCAGCAGCCCGGGGGGGACCACAGATACGCAGTATTTT. This chain joins TRBV4-1 and TRBJ2-3, with 8 bases lining up with TRBD2. Trimming at V came to 4 bases and at J to 2 bases, leaving 2 bases not matched to a gene. CDR3 size: 14 residues. Germline CDR1 reads MGHRA; CDR2 reads YSYEKL.